This TCR beta chain was profiled in a study of T cell repertoires in aging, cancer and after chemotherapy. Study in general: Donors were grouped into six age bands spanning 30 or younger through 70 or older. Clear clonal overlap appeared across healthy donor samples taken over several months to years.

This clonotype turned up a few times. The antigen remains unidentified. This CDR3 contains 14 residues. Germline-derived CDR1 and CDR2 are MNHNS and SASEGT. V dropped 2 bases and J dropped 4 bases, with 11 bases sitting between them. TRB rearrangements spanning V, D and J were amplified using mixed TRB-A/B primers. TCRdb re-analysed the multiplex PCR reads in MiXCR, keeping a single row per CDR3 protein. The sample holds thousands of distinct CDR3 sequences, roughly 24% seen once. Notes on the study in general: Untreated cancer patients had significantly lower blood TCR diversity than age-matched healthy donors. Rebound thymic output was suggested by rising median generation probability during chemotherapy in each cancer cohort.

The template was genomic DNA from peripheral blood, not RNA. Sequencing input: blood. The V gene is TRBV6-1, the J gene TRBJ2-5; D might be TRBD1 (5 bases). This clonotype originated in a human donor in good health. Written as DNA, the CDR3 is TGTGCCAGCAGTGAAAGGGGTAGACCAGAGACCCAGTACTTC. This gives the protein CASSERGRPETQYF.